This T cell receptor (beta chain) was sequenced in a study of molecular identifiers for immune sequencing clone quantification. The study, taken as a whole, reports: Detecting spiked Jurkat TCR RNA from one cell among roughly 1 million naive cells was reportedly possible.

The V gene's germline CDR1 is GTSNPN and CDR2 SVGIG (reference sequence). CDR3 length: 16 amino acids. V trimming: 4 bases; J trimming: 0 bases; junction bases outside the gene matches: 12. Libraries of naive CD8 T cells were made from about 21,000 to 970,000 sorted cells. They used 10%, 30% or 50% RNA. In the sort, naive CD8 T cells were defined as CD8+CD4-CCR7+CD45RA+. TCRdb re-called the PCR reads through MiXCR, storing one row per CDR3 protein. The sample contains just under 650,000 distinct CDR3 sequences, less than 20% of which appear only once. Of note for this clonotype: The antigen is undetermined. This clone may be a read error of a much larger clone one base away.

The rearrangement uses TRBV30 and TRBJ2-7; 7 nucleotides align to TRBD2. The sequence derives from a human donor in good health. Some libraries in this study had Jurkat cell RNA spiked in. The sample taken for sequencing was naive CD8+ T cells from blood, with Jurkat cell RNA spiked in. Subset in this sample: FACS-sorted CD8+CD4-CCR7+CD45RA+ naive T cells. The CDR3 DNA sequence: TGTGCCTGGACACCGGGACTACAAGTTCGCTCCTACGAGCAGTACTTC. This gives the protein CAWTPGLQVRSYEQYF.